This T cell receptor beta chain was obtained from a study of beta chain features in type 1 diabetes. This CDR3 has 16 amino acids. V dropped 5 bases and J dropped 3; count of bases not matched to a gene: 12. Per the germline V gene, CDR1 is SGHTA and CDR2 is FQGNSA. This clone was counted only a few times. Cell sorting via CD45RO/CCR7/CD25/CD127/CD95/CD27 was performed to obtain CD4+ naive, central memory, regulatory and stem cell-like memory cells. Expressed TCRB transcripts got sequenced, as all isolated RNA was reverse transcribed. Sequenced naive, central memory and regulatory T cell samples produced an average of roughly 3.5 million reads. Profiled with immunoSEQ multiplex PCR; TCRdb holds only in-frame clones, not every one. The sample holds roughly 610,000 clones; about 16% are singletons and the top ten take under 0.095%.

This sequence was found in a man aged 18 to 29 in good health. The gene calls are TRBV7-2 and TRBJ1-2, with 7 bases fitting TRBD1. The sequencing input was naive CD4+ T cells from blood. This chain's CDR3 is CASSPPDRFNHYGYTF. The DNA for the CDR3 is TGTGCCAGCAGCCCCCCGGACAGGTTCAACCACTATGGCTACACCTTC. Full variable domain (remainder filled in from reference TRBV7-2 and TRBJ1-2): GAGVSQSPSNKVTEKGKDVELRCDPISGHTALYWYRQSLGQGLEFLIYFQGNSAPDKSGLPSDRFSAERTGGSVSTLTIQRTQQEDSAVYLCASSPPDRFNHYGYTFGSGTRLTVV.